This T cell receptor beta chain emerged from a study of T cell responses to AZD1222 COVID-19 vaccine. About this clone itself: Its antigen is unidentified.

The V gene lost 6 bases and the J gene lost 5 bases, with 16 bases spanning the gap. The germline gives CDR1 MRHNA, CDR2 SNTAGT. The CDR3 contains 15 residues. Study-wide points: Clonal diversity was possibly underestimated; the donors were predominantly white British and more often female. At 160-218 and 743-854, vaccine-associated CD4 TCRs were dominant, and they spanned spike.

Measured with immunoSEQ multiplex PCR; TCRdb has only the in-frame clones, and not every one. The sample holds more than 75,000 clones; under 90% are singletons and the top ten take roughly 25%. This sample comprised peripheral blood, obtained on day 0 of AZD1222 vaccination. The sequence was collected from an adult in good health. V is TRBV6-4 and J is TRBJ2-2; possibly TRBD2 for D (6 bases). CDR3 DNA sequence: TGTGCCAGCAGACCGGAGGGAGTACCGACCGGGGAGCTGTTTTTT. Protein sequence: CASRPEGVPTGELFF.